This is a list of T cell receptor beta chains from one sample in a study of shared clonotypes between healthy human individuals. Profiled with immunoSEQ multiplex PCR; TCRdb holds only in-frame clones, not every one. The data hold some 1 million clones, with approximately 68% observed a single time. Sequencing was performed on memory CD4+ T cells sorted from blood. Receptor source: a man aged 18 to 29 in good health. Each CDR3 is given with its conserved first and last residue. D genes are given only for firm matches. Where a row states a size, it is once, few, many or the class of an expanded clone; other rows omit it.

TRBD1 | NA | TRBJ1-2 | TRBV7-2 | TGTGCCAGCAGCTTCGACAGGGTTGGCTACACCTTC | CASSFDRVGYTF
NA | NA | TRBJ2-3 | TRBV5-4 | TGTGCCAGCAGCTTGGGTAGACTGGATACGCAGTATTTT | CASSLGRLDTQYF
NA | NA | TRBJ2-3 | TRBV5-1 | TGCGCCAGCAGCTTGGGCACTAGCTGGGACACAGATACGCAGTATTTT | CASSLGTSWDTDTQYF
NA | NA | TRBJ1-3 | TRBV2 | TGTGCCAGCAGCCCACGGGGGCTCACTGGAAACACCATATATTTT | CASSPRGLTGNTIYF
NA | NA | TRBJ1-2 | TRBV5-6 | TGTGCCAGCAGCTGGTACTATGGCTACACCTTC | CASSWYYGYTF
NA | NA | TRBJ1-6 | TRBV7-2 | TGTGCCAGCAGCCCCCGAGTCGGGCCGACTTTCCACTTT | CASSPRVGPTFHF
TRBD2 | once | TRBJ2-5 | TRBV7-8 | TGTGCCAGCAGCTTCCGACTAGCGGGAAAAGAGACCCAGTACTTC | CASSFRLAGKETQYF
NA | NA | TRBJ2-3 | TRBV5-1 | TGCGCCAGCAGCTTGGCTGGGGGTGACGGCACAGATACGCAGTATTTT | CASSLAGGDGTDTQYF
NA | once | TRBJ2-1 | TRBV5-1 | TGCGCCAGCAGCTTGGTCGGGGCCCGGAATGAGCAGTTCTTC | CASSLVGARNEQFF
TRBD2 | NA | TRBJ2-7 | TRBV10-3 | TGTGCCATCAGTGCCCAGCGGGAGTTCGGCGAGCAGTACTTC | CAISAQREFGEQYF
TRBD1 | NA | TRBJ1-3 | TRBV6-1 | TGTGCCAGCAGTGCTGGACAGGCGGTCACCATATATTTT | CASSAGQAVTIYF
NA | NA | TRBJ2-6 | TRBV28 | TGTGCCGGACAGAAAGGGGGCTCTGGGGCCAACGTCCTGACTTTC | CAGQKGGSGANVLTF
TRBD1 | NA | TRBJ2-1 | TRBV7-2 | TGTGCCAGCAGCCCCAGACAGGGGAACAATGAGCAGTTCTTC | CASSPRQGNNEQFF
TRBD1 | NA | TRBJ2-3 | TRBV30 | TGTGCCTGGAGCGTCCCGGGACAGGGGGGAACGCAGTATTTT | CAWSVPGQGGTQYF
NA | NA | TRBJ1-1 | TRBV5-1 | TGCGCCAGCAGGGTTCAAGGGAGTAACACTGAAGCTTTCTTT | CASRVQGSNTEAFF
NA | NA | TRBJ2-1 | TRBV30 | TGTGCCTGGAGTGGCCCGTGGACTGACAATGAGCAGTTCTTC | CAWSGPWTDNEQFF
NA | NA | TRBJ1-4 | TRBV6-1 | TGTGCCAGCAGTGGACGGGAGGGCACCGAGGGAAAACTGTTTTTT | CASSGREGTEGKLFF
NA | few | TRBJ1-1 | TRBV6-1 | TGTGCCATCAGAAGGGCTTCGAACACTGAAGCTTTCTTT | CAIRRASNTEAFF
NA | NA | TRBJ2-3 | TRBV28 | TGTGCCAGCAGAGGTCCTAGCGTTACAGATACGCAGTATTTT | CASRGPSVTDTQYF
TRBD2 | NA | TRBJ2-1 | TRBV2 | TGTGCCAGCAGCCCGGGCCGCGGGGGGTGGGACAATGAGCAGTTCTTC | CASSPGRGGWDNEQFF
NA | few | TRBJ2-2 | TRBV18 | TGTGCCAGCTCACCACTGAAGGGAGCCACCGGGGAGCTGTTTTTT | CASSPLKGATGELFF
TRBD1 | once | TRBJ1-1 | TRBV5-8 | TGTGCCAGCAGCTCCGGGACAGCGAACACTGAAGCTTTCTTT | CASSSGTANTEAFF
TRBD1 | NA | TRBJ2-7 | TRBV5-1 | TGCGCCAGCAGCTGGGGGTGGGGACAGGGGACCTACGAGCAGTACTTC | CASSWGWGQGTYEQYF
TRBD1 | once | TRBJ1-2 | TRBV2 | TGTGCCAGCAGTGAAGCGCTTGGGGACAGGGGGCCAAACTATGGCTACACCTTC | CASSEALGDRGPNYGYTF
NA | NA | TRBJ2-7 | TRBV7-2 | TGTGCCAGCAGCCATGGGAGTTACGAGCAGTACTTC | CASSHGSYEQYF
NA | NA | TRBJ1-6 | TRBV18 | TGTGCCAGCTCACCACCGCAGGGGTTAAATTCACCCCTCCACTTT | CASSPPQGLNSPLHF
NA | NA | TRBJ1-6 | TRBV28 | TGTGCCAGCAGTTTAGAAGGTCGATTGTCACCCCTCCACTTT | CASSLEGRLSPLHF
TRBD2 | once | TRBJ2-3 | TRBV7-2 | TGTGCCAGCAGCCTCTATAGCGGGTTGAGCTCAGATACGCAGTATTTT | CASSLYSGLSSDTQYF
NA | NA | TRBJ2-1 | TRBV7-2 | TGTGCCAGCAGCTTAGTTTTAGGGCGGTTCAACAATGAGCAGTTCTTC | CASSLVLGRFNNEQFF
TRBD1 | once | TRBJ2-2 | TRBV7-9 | TGTGCCAGCAGCCTGACAGGGGCTATCAGGACCGGGGAGCTGTTTTTT | CASSLTGAIRTGELFF
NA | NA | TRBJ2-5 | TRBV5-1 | TGCGCCAGCACTTACCGGGGTAACTTTGAGACCCAGTACTTC | CASTYRGNFETQYF
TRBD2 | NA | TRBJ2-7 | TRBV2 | TGTGCCAGCAGTGGCGGACTAGCGGGGACTTCCTACGAGCAGTACTTC | CASSGGLAGTSYEQYF
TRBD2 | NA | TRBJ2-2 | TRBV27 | TGTGCCAGCACCTTGCGACTAGCGGGGAACACCGGGGAGCTGTTTTTT | CASTLRLAGNTGELFF
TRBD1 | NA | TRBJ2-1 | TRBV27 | TGTGCCAGCATCCTAAAGACAGGGGCAACCGTACATAGGAATGAGCAGTTCTTC | CASILKTGATVHRNEQFF
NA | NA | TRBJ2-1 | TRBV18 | TGTGCCAGCTCACCACCAAACCAGGGGGGCAATGAGCAGTTCTTC | CASSPPNQGGNEQFF
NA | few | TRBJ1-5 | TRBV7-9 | TGTGCCAGCAGCCGCGGTCAAAGTGGGAATCAGCCCCAGCATTTT | CASSRGQSGNQPQHF
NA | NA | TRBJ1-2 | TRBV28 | TGTGCCAGCAGTCTTCGGGCCACCCTCGGCGGGTATGGCTACACCTTC | CASSLRATLGGYGYTF
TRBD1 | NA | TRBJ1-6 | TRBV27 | TGTGCCAGCAGTTCGGACAGGGGTAATTCACCCCTCCACTTT | CASSSDRGNSPLHF
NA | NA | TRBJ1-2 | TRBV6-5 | TGTGCCAGTATGGATTTCTATGGCTACACCTTC | CASMDFYGYTF
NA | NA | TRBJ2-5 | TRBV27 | TGTGCCAGCAGTCCAGCTAACCAAGAGACCCAGTACTTC | CASSPANQETQYF
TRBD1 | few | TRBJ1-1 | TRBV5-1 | TGCGCCAGCAGCGGACGGGGGACAGTTAGAGGCACTGAAGCTTTCTTT | CASSGRGTVRGTEAFF
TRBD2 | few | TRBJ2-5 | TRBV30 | TGTGCCTGGAGTGTCGGGGGGAGGGCCGCGGAGACCCAGTACTTC | CAWSVGGRAAETQYF
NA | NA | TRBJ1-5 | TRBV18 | TGTGCCAGCTCACTGGACAGCAATCAGCCCCAGCATTTT | CASSLDSNQPQHF
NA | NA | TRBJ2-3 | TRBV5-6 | TGTGCCAGCAGCTTGGGACGCTTGACGGCGGATACGCAGTATTTT | CASSLGRLTADTQYF